These 16 T cell receptor beta chains originate from one sample sequenced in a study of persistence of HIV-infected CD4 T cells. Cells were stimulated with overlapping HIV-1 Gag 15-mer peptides. CD40L/CD69 double-negative CD45RO-high memory CD4+ T cells were collected. Antigens of these TCRs are unknown. The immunoSEQ assay was version 4, run in survey mode. Only in-frame clones appear in the TCRdb table, and some are missing; sequencing was by immunoSEQ multiplex PCR. Among about 36,000 clones, around 85% were seen once, and the ten largest hold approximately 5.4%. The specimen comprised cultured CD4+ T cells from PBMCs, sampled from a patient who received antiretroviral therapy. These receptors all come from an adult with HIV. The donor label of this sample is uncertain.

This clone was found a few times. This chain uses TRBV28 with TRBJ1-2; 11 nucleotides line up with TRBD1. V lost 6 bases and J lost 8; bases outside the gene matches: 11. In germline, CDR1 is MDHEN, CDR2 SYDVKM. This CDR3 has 15 residues. CDR3 nucleotides: TGTGCCAGCAGCACATCGGGACAGGGGGATCAAGGCTACACCTTC. The encoded protein is CASSTSGQGDQGYTF.

The gene calls are TRBV18 and TRBJ2-3; 10 bases match TRBD2. Losses at the gene ends were 2 bases for V and 2 bases for J; bases not matched to a gene: 10. This CDR3 is 18 amino acids long. Germline loops: CDR1 KGHSH, CDR2 LQKENI. Here the CDR3 reads CASSPIIAGGFYTDTQYF. The CDR3 DNA reads TGTGCCAGCTCACCAATTATAGCGGGGGGCTTCTACACAGATACGCAGTATTTT.

V and J are TRBV28 and TRBJ2-3; TRBD2 matches 8 bases. Trimming at V came to 7 bases and at J to 2 bases, leaving 11 bases not matched to a gene. This CDR3 has 16 residues. Germline loops: CDR1 MDHEN, CDR2 SYDVKM. CDR3 sequence: CASTLRGGGITDTQYF. As DNA, the CDR3 is TGTGCCAGCACCTTACGGGGCGGGGGGATCACAGATACGCAGTATTTT.

V gene TRBV13 combines with J gene TRBJ1-4, with D possibly being TRBD1 (5 bases). CDR1 is PRHDT and CDR2 is FYEKMQ in the germline V gene (reference sequence). This CDR3 comprises 14 residues. V lost 5 bases, J lost 7 bases, and 14 bases lay in between. This CDR3 is CASSNRAQGEKLFF. CDR3 bases: TGTGCCAGCAGCAACCGGGCCCAGGGTGAAAAACTGTTTTTT.

The chain combines TRBV5-1 with TRBJ1-3, with D uncertain. Trimming removed 0 bases at V and 0 bases at J, with 4 bases between. Germline CDR1 and CDR2: SGHRS and YFSETQ. The CDR3 is made up of 14 amino acids. This CDR3 reads CASSLGDSGNTIYF. The CDR3 coding sequence is TGCGCCAGCAGCTTGGGCGACTCTGGAAACACCATATATTTT. Full variable domain (outside the CDR3, taken from reference TRBV5-1 and TRBJ1-3): KAGVTQTPRYLIKTRGQQVTLSCSPISGHRSVSWYQQTPGQGLQFLFEYFSETQRNKGNFPGRFSGRQFSNSRSEMNVSTLELGDSALYLCASSLGDSGNTIYFGEGSWLTVV.

V usage is TRBV7-3 and J usage is TRBJ2-2; D is undetermined. This CDR3 is built from 13 residues. From germline, CDR1 is SGHTA and CDR2 FQGTGA. Trimming took off 5 bases at V and 6 bases at J, with 10 bases between the two ends. The CDR3 nucleotides are TGTGCCAGCAGCCTTTCGTGGTCCGGGGAGCTGTTTTTT. The encoded protein is CASSLSWSGELFF.

The V gene is TRBV7-3, the J gene TRBJ1-1; 7 bases agree with TRBD1. V gave up 8 bases and J gave up 1 base; unmatched junction bases: 4. CDR1 and CDR2 from the germline V gene are SGHTA and FQGTGA. The CDR3 has 13 amino acids. The CDR3 region has the DNA TGTGCCAGCCGGGACAGTCCGAACACTGAAGCTTTCTTT. Amino acids: CASRDSPNTEAFF.

A few counts support this clone. The chain joins TRBV11-3 to TRBJ2-2, with D uncertain. V was pared by 2 bases and J by 5 bases, with 9 bases between. This CDR3 has 14 residues. CDR1 SGHNT and CDR2 YENEEA come from the germline V gene. The CDR3 loop reads CASSLISITGELFF. The CDR3 nucleotides read TGTGCCAGCAGCTTAATCAGCATTACCGGGGAGCTGTTTTTT. Supplemented by reference TRBV11-3 and TRBJ2-2, the full variable domain reads EAGVVQSPRYKIIEKKQPVAFWCNPISGHNTLYWYLQNLGQGPELLIRYENEEAVDDSQLPKDRFSAERLKGVDSTLKIQPAELGDSAVYLCASSLISITGELFFGEGSRLTVL.

As to this clone: Other DNA sequences in this sample translate to the same CDR3. The rearrangement joins TRBV11-3 to TRBJ2-7; D may be TRBD2 (6 bases). The V gene lost 5 bases and the J gene lost 3 bases, with 20 bases spanning the gap. The CDR3 consists of 16 residues. CDR1 SGHNT and CDR2 YENEEA come from the germline V gene. Here the CDR3 reads CASSKGQGGGSYEQYF. DNA of the CDR3: TGTGCCAGCAGCAAGGGGCAGGGTGGAGGGAGCTACGAGCAGTACTTC. Based on the CDR3 plus reference TRBV11-3 and TRBJ2-7, the full variable domain is EAGVVQSPRYKIIEKKQPVAFWCNPISGHNTLYWYLQNLGQGPELLIRYENEEAVDDSQLPKDRFSAERLKGVDSTLKIQPAELGDSAVYLCASSKGQGGGSYEQYFGPGTRLTVT.

This chain links TRBV11-3 with TRBJ2-3; 13 positions match TRBD2. J lost 1 base, V lost 5 bases, and 3 bases had no gene match. The CDR3 has 16 residues. Germline CDR1 and CDR2: SGHNT and YENEEA. The chain's CDR3 is CASSAGLAGGTDTQYF. The CDR3 nucleotides read TGTGCCAGCAGCGCCGGACTAGCGGGGGGCACAGATACGCAGTATTTT.

The V gene is TRBV11-3, the J gene TRBJ2-7; D is tentatively TRBD1 or TRBD2 (5 bases each). The CDR3 spans 14 residues. The V end was cut by 5 bases, the J end by 6 bases, with 17 bases between. Germline V gives CDR1 SGHNT, CDR2 YENEEA. The CDR3, as DNA: TGTGCCAGCAGCGCCTACGGGGCCCAAGGCGAGCAGTACTTC. It codes for CASSAYGAQGEQYF.

J is TRBJ2-7 and V is TRBV21-1. TRBV21-1 represents a pseudogene. The CDR3 is 12 amino acids. CDR3 amino acids: CASSKRHREQYF. The CDR3 DNA follows: TGTGCCAGCAGCAAACGGCATCGCGAGCAGTACTTC.

J is TRBJ2-2 and V is TRBV10-1, with D possibly being TRBD1 (6 bases). The CDR3 covers 15 residues. The V end lost 4 bases, the J end lost 0 bases, and 9 bases lay between the germline ends. The germline V gene encodes CDR1 WNHNN and CDR2 SYGVQD (reference sequence). CDR3 nucleotides: TGCGCCAGCAGTGTTGCAGGGGCGAACACCGGGGAGCTGTTTTTT. This gives the protein CASSVAGANTGELFF.

V gene TRBV12-3 or TRBV12-4 combines with J gene TRBJ2-1; TRBD2 matches 8 bases. CDR3 length equals 13 residues. J was trimmed by 6 bases and V by 6 bases; bases with no gene match: 4. The CDR3 here is CASSGTRVNEQFF. In nucleotides, the CDR3 is TGTGCCAGCAGCGGGACTAGGGTCAATGAGCAGTTCTTC.

This chain joins TRBV6-2 or TRBV6-3 and TRBJ2-3, with D uncertain. The V gene's germline CDR1 is MNHEY and CDR2 SVGEGT. Deletions cut 2 bases from V and 0 bases from J, with 9 bases between. The CDR3 is 15 amino acids. Written as DNA, the CDR3 is TGTGCCAGCAGTTACCAGTCCGGAAGCACAGATACGCAGTATTTT. It specifies CASSYQSGSTDTQYF.

This clone has only a few counts. The rearrangement uses TRBV2 and TRBJ2-3; maybe TRBD2 (5 bases). Trimming took 8 bases from V and 5 from J, leaving 11 bases between them. Germline values: CDR1 SNHLY, CDR2 FYNNEI. The CDR3 length is 12 residues. Here the CDR3 DNA reads TGTGCCAGCCTTCTTGGGAGAGATACGCAGTATTTT. Translation: CASLLGRDTQYF.